This T cell receptor beta chain was obtained from a study of early T cells in non-severe SARS-CoV-2 infection. Germline CDR1 reads MDHEN; CDR2 reads SYDVKM. Between the trimmed V and J ends, which lost 3 bases and 4 bases, there was a span of 10 bases. This CDR3 is built from 13 residues. A few counts support this clonotype. TCRdb independently ran MiXCR on the 5' RACE reads; one entry per CDR3 protein. The sample records about 58,000 distinct CDR3 sequences, roughly 13% being singletons. The chain employs TRBV28 and TRBJ2-7; unclear D gene. The sequence derives from an adult who was a healthcare worker with PCR-confirmed SARS-CoV-2 infection or an uninfected control (not recorded which). The sequenced material came from whole blood. The CDR3 DNA is TGTGCCAGCAGTTTTAGGATACCTTACGAGCAGTACTTC. It is translated as CASSFRIPYEQYF.